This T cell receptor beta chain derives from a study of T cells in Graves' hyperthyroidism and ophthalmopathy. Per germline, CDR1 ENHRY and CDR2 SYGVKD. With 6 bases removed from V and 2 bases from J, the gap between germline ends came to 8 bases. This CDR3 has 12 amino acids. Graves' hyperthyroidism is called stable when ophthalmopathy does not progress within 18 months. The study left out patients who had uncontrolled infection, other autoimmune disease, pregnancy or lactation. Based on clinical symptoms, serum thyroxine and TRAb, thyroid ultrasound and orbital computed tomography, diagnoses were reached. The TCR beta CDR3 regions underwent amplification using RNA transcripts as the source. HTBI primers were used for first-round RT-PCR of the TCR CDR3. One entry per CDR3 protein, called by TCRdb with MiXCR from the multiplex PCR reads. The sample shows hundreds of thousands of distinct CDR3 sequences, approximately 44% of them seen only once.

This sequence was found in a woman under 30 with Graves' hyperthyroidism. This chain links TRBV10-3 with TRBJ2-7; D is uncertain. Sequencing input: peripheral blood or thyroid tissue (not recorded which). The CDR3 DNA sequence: TGTGCCATCAGAGACAACGCCTACGAGCAGTACTTC. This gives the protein CAIRDNAYEQYF.